This TCR beta chain emerged from a study of blood T cell repertoires in COVID-19. Background on the study: T cells, B-cell-depleted T cells, or PBMCs provided the cDNA or gDNA that served as material.

Residents of approximately 25 US areas, aged about 18 to 100 years, made up the participants. Sequenced by immunoSEQ multiplex PCR; TCRdb stores in-frame clones only, minus some. The sample lists fewer than 350,000 clones; about nine tenths were seen once. The CDR3 totals 17 residues. From germline, CDR1 is MDHEN and CDR2 SYDVKM. The V gene end was trimmed by 5 bases and the J gene end by 2 bases; junction bases not matched to a gene: 14. Sequenced material: PBMCs or T cells enriched from blood (not recorded which). The TCR comes from a woman between 25 and 40 years old who had been exposed to COVID-19. The rearrangement uses TRBV28 and TRBJ2-7; 8 bases line up with TRBD1. As DNA, the CDR3 is TGTGCCAGCAGTCCTAACGCCGGGACAGGAACTACCTACGAGCAGTACTTC. This encodes CASSPNAGTGTTYEQYF. Full variable domain (outside the CDR3, taken from reference TRBV28 and TRBJ2-7): DVKVTQSSRYLVKRTGEKVFLECVQDMDHENMFWYRQDPGLGLRLIYFSYDVKMKEKGDIPEGYSVSREKKERFSLILESASTNQTSMYLCASSPNAGTGTTYEQYFGPGTRLTVT.